The 27 T cell receptor beta chains below all came from one sample that was sequenced in a study of CXCR3-negative and CXCR3-positive naive CD8 T cells. Study-wide results and limits: CXCR3-positive naive cells had TRB CDR3s that were more hydrophobic than CXCR3-negative naive cells had.

Their target antigens are unknown. 5' RACE that incorporated UMI labels was used to prepare the TRB cDNA libraries. TCRdb reworked the 5' RACE reads into one entry per CDR3 protein, no DNA. This sample contains over 55,000 distinct CDR3 sequences. Sequences were obtained from naive CXCR3+ CD8+ T cells from blood. The subset here: CD45RO-CCR7+CD27+CD95- naive CD8+ T cells expressing CXCR3 (TNR3+). The receptors shown here come from a human donor in good health. Some clones in this sample may be carry-over from other donors' samples.

The chain is built from TRBV24-1 and TRBJ2-2. Per the germline V gene, CDR1 is KGHDR and CDR2 is SFDVKD. CDR3 length: 14 amino acids. CDR3 sequence: CATSYDSNTGELFF.

The V gene is TRBV2, the J gene TRBJ2-7; lacking DNA, the TRBD1 call made by TCRdb goes unchecked. The CDR3 length is 11 residues. Germline loops: CDR1 SNHLY, CDR2 FYNNEI. The CDR3 here is CASRGPYEQYF.

The rearrangement joins TRBV7-3 to TRBJ2-6; with no DNA, the TCRdb D assignment of TRBD1 cannot be verified. The CDR3 contains 15 residues. CDR1 and CDR2 (germline): SGHTA, FQGTGA. CDR3 loop: CASSLMGVGANVLTF.

J is TRBJ1-1 and V is TRBV20-1; the TCRdb D gene call, TRBD1, has no DNA to confirm it. CDR3 length equals 15 residues. Per the germline V gene, CDR1 is DFQATT and CDR2 is SNEGSKA (reference sequence). This CDR3 is CSARLIIVGDTEAFF.

The rearrangement links TRBV5-1 to TRBJ2-5; lacking DNA, the TRBD2 call made by TCRdb goes unchecked. This CDR3 region has 17 residues. Germline V lookup: CDR1 SGHRS, CDR2 YFSETQ. CDR3: CASSLDERGGHRETQYF.

This CDR3 is CASSLNKLTEQFF. This rearrangement joins TRBV7-9 to TRBJ2-1. CDR1 SEHNR and CDR2 FQNEAQ come from the germline V gene (reference sequence). The CDR3 is 13 amino acids.

The rearrangement uses TRBV28 and TRBJ2-7; TCRdb selects TRBD1, and the lack of DNA leaves this call unchecked. Germline V gene sequence: CDR1 MDHEN, CDR2 SYDVKM. CDR3 length equals 14 residues. The CDR3 spells CASSFRGVSYEQYF.

CDR3 in amino acids: CSAGREGATNEKLFF. The chain is built from TRBV29-1 and TRBJ1-4. There are 15 residues in the CDR3. Germline V gives CDR1 SQVTM, CDR2 ANQGSEA.

The chain uses TRBV28 and TRBJ2-1; TCRdb indicates TRBD1, and absent DNA this call remains unverified. Germline lookup yields CDR1 MDHEN and CDR2 SYDVKM. This CDR3 is 16 amino acids long. The CDR3 spells CASSFSRGLSYNEQFF.

The chain links TRBV29-1 to TRBJ2-7; the TRBD2 assignment by TCRdb is unverifiable without DNA. CDR3 length: 14 residues. Germline loops: CDR1 SQVTM, CDR2 ANQGSEA. CDR3 region: CSVALADRGYEQYF.

The chain employs TRBV4-2 and TRBJ1-5; TCRdb reports TRBD1, a call that lacks DNA to check it against. Germline assignment: CDR1 LGHNA and CDR2 YNFKEQ. The CDR3 has 17 residues. The CDR3 loop reads CASSQDPLGQGGQPQHF.

The chain employs TRBV6-6 and TRBJ1-5; the D gene TCRdb calls, TRBD1, cannot be checked with no DNA. Germline V lookup: CDR1 MNHNY, CDR2 SVGAGI (reference sequence). The CDR3 contains 14 residues. CDR3 region: CASSYSVGDQPQHF.

V gene TRBV6-2 or TRBV6-3 combines with J gene TRBJ2-7; no DNA is available, so the TRBD1 call from TCRdb remains unchecked. Looked up from germline, CDR1 is MNHEY and CDR2 is SVGEGT. This CDR3 spans 14 amino acids. CDR3 loop: CASKTELSSYEQYF.

The chain combines TRBV6-5 with TRBJ2-7; TCRdb picks TRBD1, but there is no DNA to check that call. Germline V gene data show CDR1 as MNHEY and CDR2 as SVGAGI. The CDR3 covers 15 residues. The CDR3 spells CASTPRDRASYEQYF.

V and J are TRBV7-3 and TRBJ1-5. The length of the CDR3 is 11 residues. Germline CDR1 reads SGHTA; CDR2 reads FQGTGA. CDR3 protein: CASSLGQPQHF. The variable domain in full, completed from reference TRBV7-3 and TRBJ1-5, reads GAGVSQTPSNKVTEKGKYVELRCDPISGHTALYWYRQSLGQGPEFLIYFQGTGAADDSGLPNDRFFAVRPEGSVSTLKIQRTERGDSAVYLCASSLGQPQHFGDGTRLSIL.

The chain has TRBV20-1 and TRBJ2-7; as DNA is missing, the TRBD1 call by TCRdb cannot be tested. This CDR3 has 14 residues. CDR1 and CDR2 from the germline V gene are DFQATT and SNEGSKA (reference sequence). This CDR3 reads CSASPRDREYEQYF.

V gene TRBV30 combines with J gene TRBJ2-1; the TRBD1 assignment by TCRdb is unverifiable without DNA. CDR3 size: 13 residues. Per the germline V gene, CDR1 is GTSNPN and CDR2 is SVGIG (reference sequence). This chain's CDR3 is CAWSVSRAHEQFF.

The J gene is TRBJ1-5, the V gene TRBV28. Germline V gene lookup returns CDR1 MDHEN and CDR2 SYDVKM. The CDR3 consists of 13 residues. CDR3 region: CASSIWGNQPQHF. Combining the CDR3 with reference TRBV28 and TRBJ1-5 gives the whole variable domain DVKVTQSSRYLVKRTGEKVFLECVQDMDHENMFWYRQDPGLGLRLIYFSYDVKMKEKGDIPEGYSVSREKKERFSLILESASTNQTSMYLCASSIWGNQPQHFGDGTRLSIL.

The V gene is TRBV29-1, the J gene TRBJ2-3; TCRdb's D call of TRBD2 is untestable without DNA. Germline CDR1 and CDR2: SQVTM and ANQGSEA. This CDR3 comprises 15 residues. This chain's CDR3 is CSVPGISGSTDTQYF.

The chain couples TRBV30 to TRBJ2-2. The germline gives CDR1 GTSNPN, CDR2 SVGIG (reference sequence). This CDR3 contains 14 residues. The CDR3: CAWSVWATTGELFF.

This rearrangement joins TRBV3-1 to TRBJ1-1. The CDR3 loop spans 17 amino acids. Germline V lookup: CDR1 LGHDT, CDR2 YNNKEL (reference sequence). The CDR3 protein is CASSHTYIGGGGTEAFF.

The genes are TRBV6-5 and TRBJ2-7; TCRdb's D gene call, TRBD1, goes unchecked for lack of DNA. The CDR3 has 14 residues. The germline V gene encodes CDR1 MNHEY and CDR2 SVGAGI. The CDR3 region is CATRPGTASYEQYF.

The V gene is TRBV28, the J gene TRBJ2-2. The CDR3 covers 13 residues. The germline gives CDR1 MDHEN, CDR2 SYDVKM. The CDR3 loop is CASSLAPRGELFF.

The chain links TRBV4-1 to TRBJ2-2. The CDR3 covers 14 residues. CDR1 and CDR2 (germline): MGHRA, YSYEKL. CDR3 amino acids: CASSQGTHTGELFF.

By frequency, this clonotype registers medium-sized. The chain recombines TRBV4-2 with TRBJ2-7; there is no DNA to check the TCRdb D call of TRBD2. The CDR3 is 16 residues long. In germline, CDR1 is LGHNA, CDR2 YNFKEQ. CDR3: CASSHASGSFSYEQYF.

The CDR3: CASSFDRVNEQFF. The V and J genes are TRBV5-1 and TRBJ2-1; TCRdb's D call, TRBD1, is unchecked because there is no DNA. This CDR3 has 13 amino acids. Germline V gene data show CDR1 as SGHRS and CDR2 as YFSETQ. The whole variable domain, remainder taken from reference TRBV5-1 and TRBJ2-1, is KAGVTQTPRYLIKTRGQQVTLSCSPISGHRSVSWYQQTPGQGLQFLFEYFSETQRNKGNFPGRFSGRQFSNSRSEMNVSTLELGDSALYLCASSFDRVNEQFFGPGTRLTVL.

This chain joins TRBV20-1 and TRBJ2-7; no DNA is available, so the TRBD2 call from TCRdb remains unchecked. Germline V lookup: CDR1 DFQATT, CDR2 SNEGSKA (reference sequence). This CDR3 contains 18 residues. The CDR3 sequence is CSARDLRASGRDTYEQYF.